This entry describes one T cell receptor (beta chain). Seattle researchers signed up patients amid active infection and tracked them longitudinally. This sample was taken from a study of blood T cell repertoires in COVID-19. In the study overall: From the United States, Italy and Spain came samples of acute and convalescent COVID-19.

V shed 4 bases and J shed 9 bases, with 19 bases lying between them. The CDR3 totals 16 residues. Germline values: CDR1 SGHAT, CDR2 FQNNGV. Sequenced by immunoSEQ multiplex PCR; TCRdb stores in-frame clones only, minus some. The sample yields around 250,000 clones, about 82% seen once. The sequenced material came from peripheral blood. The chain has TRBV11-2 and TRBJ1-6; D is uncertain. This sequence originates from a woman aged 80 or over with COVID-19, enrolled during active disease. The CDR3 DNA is TGTGCCAGCAGCTATTCCGAGACCCCGAGGGTTTCACCCCTCCACTTT. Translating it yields CASSYSETPRVSPLHF.